This TCR beta chain was captured in a study of blood T cell repertoires in COVID-19. In the original workflow: Estimates of nucleated cell counts were drawn from the amplification of reference gene primers. Clones were read by immunoSEQ multiplex PCR, and TCRdb kept only the in-frame ones, dropping some. From that table come the V and J calls and clone size; the DNA was used to work out D and trimming. Among over 100,000 clones listed, approximately 80% were seen once. The germline V gene has CDR1 SEHNR and CDR2 FQNEAQ (reference sequence). Germline trimming cut 1 base from V and 3 bases from J; bases unmatched to any gene: 5. There are 16 residues in the CDR3.

Sequencing was done on a sample of peripheral blood. The rearrangement joins TRBV7-9 to TRBJ2-5; 10 positions agree with TRBD1. The receptor comes from a human donor in a cohort sampled during active COVID-19. The CDR3 bases are TGTGCCAGCAGCTTAGTGACAGGGGGCAAGGAAGAGACCCAGTACTTC. Its protein is CASSLVTGGKEETQYF.